These 12 T cell receptor beta chains were sequenced from one sample in a study of blood T cell repertoires in COVID-19 (dated by TCRdb to 2018 to 2021). The receptor library was made with the immunoSEQ multiplex PCR assay. This immuneACCESS table, as held by TCRdb, lists in-frame sequences with V and J called but not all clones. Of the missing ones, under half trace to an unresolved V gene in checked studies; the others have no known cause. This sample is represented by 85,000 to 95,000 clones; 72% of them were singletons. The ten largest clones add up to over 13% of the sample. Material: peripheral blood. These receptor sequences come from a woman aged 80 or older with acute or convalescent COVID-19.

The chain employs TRBV3-1 (or the pseudogene TRBV3-2) and TRBJ2-3; 9 bases agree with TRBD1. Looked up from germline, CDR1 is LGHDT and CDR2 is YNNKEL (reference sequence). Unmatched junction bases numbered 17, after V lost 0 bases and J lost 4 bases. This CDR3 spans 20 amino acids. The CDR3 region is CASSQEGWGQGSFSPDTQYF. The CDR3 nucleotides read TGTGCCAGCAGCCAAGAGGGCTGGGGACAGGGTAGCTTTTCCCCAGATACGCAGTATTTT.

The chain recombines TRBV6-2 or TRBV6-3 with TRBJ1-5; TRBD1 is a possible D gene (5 bases). The germline V gene has CDR1 MNHEY and CDR2 SVGEGT. Trimming shortened V by 1 base and J by 6 bases, and 10 bases separated the two germline ends. This CDR3 comprises 14 residues. DNA of the CDR3: TGTGCCAGCAGTTACTGGGGGGGAACTCAGCCCCAGCATTTT. It yields the protein CASSYWGGTQPQHF.

The CDR3 coding sequence is TGTGCCAGCCCCCGGGACAGGGATCGCGAGCAGTACTTC. Residues: CASPRDRDREQYF. V gene TRBV6-5 combines with J gene TRBJ2-7; TRBD1 aligns across 9 bases. Germline CDR1 MNHEY, CDR2 SVGAGI. The V gene end was trimmed by 8 bases and the J gene end by 6 bases; junction bases not matched to a gene: 8. The length of the CDR3 is 13 residues.

This chain uses TRBV12-3 or TRBV12-4 with TRBJ2-5; D unclear. V dropped 7 bases and J dropped 2 bases, with 11 bases sitting between them. The CDR3 runs 13 residues. The CDR3 region is CASNRWPQETQYF. The CDR3 bases are TGTGCCAGCAATCGATGGCCGCAAGAGACCCAGTACTTC.

This clone occurred a few times. The chain recombines TRBV7-2 with TRBJ1-2, with D uncertain. This CDR3 is built from 13 residues. Per the germline V gene, CDR1 is SGHTA and CDR2 is FQGNSA. V lost 1 base and J 2 bases, leaving 5 bases between the germline ends. Here the CDR3 reads CASSLDTNYGYTF. CDR3 nucleotide sequence: TGTGCCAGCAGCTTAGACACAAACTATGGCTACACCTTC. The complete variable domain, with remaining parts taken from reference TRBV7-2 and TRBJ1-2, reads GAGVSQSPSNKVTEKGKDVELRCDPISGHTALYWYRQSLGQGLEFLIYFQGNSAPDKSGLPSDRFSAERTGGSVSTLTIQRTQQEDSAVYLCASSLDTNYGYTFGSGTRLTVV.

This chain joins TRBV4-2 and TRBJ2-5, with 10 bases that match TRBD2. The germline V gene encodes CDR1 LGHNA and CDR2 YNFKEQ. Germline trimming cut 4 bases from V and 4 bases from J; bases unmatched to any gene: 12. This CDR3 comprises 17 residues. CDR3 sequence: CASSPQGSLAGRETQYF. CDR3 nucleotides: TGTGCCAGCAGCCCCCAAGGCTCACTAGCGGGGCGAGAGACCCAGTACTTC.

CDR3: CASSRTSGGNTGELFF. The CDR3 DNA is TGTGCCAGCAGTCGGACTAGCGGGGGGAACACCGGGGAGCTGTTTTTT. The gene calls are TRBV6-4 and TRBJ2-2, with 13 bases fitting TRBD2. Per germline, CDR1 MRHNA and CDR2 SNTAGT. The CDR3 length is 16 residues. Germline trimming cut 5 bases from V and 1 base from J; bases unmatched to any gene: 1.

The V call is TRBV5-1, the J call TRBJ1-2, with 9 nucleotides matching TRBD1. The trim removed 7 bases at V and 2 bases at J, leaving 12 bases unmatched. The CDR3 loop spans 16 amino acids. CDR1 and CDR2 from the germline V gene are SGHRS and YFSETQ. CDR3 amino acids: CASGGQGPQGNYGYTF. The CDR3 DNA reads TGCGCCAGCGGTGGACAGGGGCCCCAGGGGAACTATGGCTACACCTTC.

This chain uses TRBV6-6 with TRBJ2-7; the match to TRBD2 covers 7 bases. The CDR3 has 14 residues. J was trimmed by 3 bases and V by 6 bases; bases with no gene match: 8. Germline assignment: CDR1 MNHNY and CDR2 SVGAGI (reference sequence). CDR3 bases: TGTGCCAGCAGGCCGGCGGGGGACCACTACGAGCAGTACTTC. It specifies CASRPAGDHYEQYF.

The chain joins TRBV5-1 to TRBJ2-2; 11 positions agree with TRBD2. J gave up 0 bases and V 0 bases, and 7 bases lay outside the gene matches. The CDR3 runs 19 residues. Germline V gene lookup returns CDR1 SGHRS and CDR2 YFSETQ. Here the CDR3 reads CASSLGRLAGGPNTGELFF. DNA of the CDR3: TGCGCCAGCAGCTTGGGCCGGCTAGCGGGGGGCCCGAACACCGGGGAGCTGTTTTTT. Full variable domain (outside the CDR3, taken from reference TRBV5-1 and TRBJ2-2): KAGVTQTPRYLIKTRGQQVTLSCSPISGHRSVSWYQQTPGQGLQFLFEYFSETQRNKGNFPGRFSGRQFSNSRSEMNVSTLELGDSALYLCASSLGRLAGGPNTGELFFGEGSRLTVL.

This chain links TRBV10-3 with TRBJ1-1, with 8 bases lining up with TRBD1. CDR1 and CDR2 (germline): ENHRY, SYGVKD. There are 14 residues in the CDR3. V lost 6 bases and J lost 4; bases outside the gene matches: 7. In nucleotides, the CDR3 is TGTGCCATCAGAAAACAGGGGGTATCCACTGAAGCTTTCTTT. Translated: CAIRKQGVSTEAFF.

The chain is built from TRBV9 and TRBJ2-5; 7 bases are a match to TRBD2. V shed 0 bases and J 2 bases; nucleotides not matched to a gene: 4. CDR1 is SGDLS, CDR2 YYNGEE, per germline. The CDR3 totals 15 residues. CDR3 amino acids: CASSVEGREQETQYF. CDR3 sequence (DNA): TGTGCCAGCAGCGTAGAGGGGCGGGAGCAAGAGACCCAGTACTTC.